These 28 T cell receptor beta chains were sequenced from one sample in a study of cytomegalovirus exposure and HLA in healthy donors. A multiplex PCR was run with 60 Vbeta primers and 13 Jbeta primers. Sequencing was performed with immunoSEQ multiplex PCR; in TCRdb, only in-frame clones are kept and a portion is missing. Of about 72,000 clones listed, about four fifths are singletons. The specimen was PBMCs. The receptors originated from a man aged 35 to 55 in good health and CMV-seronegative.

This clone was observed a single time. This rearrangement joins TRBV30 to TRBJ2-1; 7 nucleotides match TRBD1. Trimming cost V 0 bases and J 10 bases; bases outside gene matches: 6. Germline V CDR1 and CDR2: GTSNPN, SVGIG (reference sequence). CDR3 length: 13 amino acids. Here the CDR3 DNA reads TGTGCCTGGAGTGTAGAGGGGGCACGGGAGCAGTTCTTC. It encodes CAWSVEGAREQFF.

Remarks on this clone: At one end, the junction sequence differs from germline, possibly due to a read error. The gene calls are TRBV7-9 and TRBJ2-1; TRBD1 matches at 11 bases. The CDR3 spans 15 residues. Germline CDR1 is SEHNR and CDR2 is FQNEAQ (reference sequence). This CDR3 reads CSSSPGQGVSDEQFF. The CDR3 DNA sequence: TGTTCCAGCAGCCCGGGACAGGGGGTTAGCGATGAGCAGTTCTTC. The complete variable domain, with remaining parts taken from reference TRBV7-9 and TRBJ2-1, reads DTGVSQNPRHKITKRGQNVTFRCDPISEHNRLYWYRQTLGQGPEFLTYFQNEAQLEKSRLLSDRFSAERPKGSFSTLEIQRTEQGDSAMYLCSSSPGQGVSDEQFFGPGTRLTVL.

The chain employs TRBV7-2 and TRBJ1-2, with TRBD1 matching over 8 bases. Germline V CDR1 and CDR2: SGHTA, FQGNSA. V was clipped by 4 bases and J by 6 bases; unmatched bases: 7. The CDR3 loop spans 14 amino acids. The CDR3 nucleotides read TGTGCCAGCAGCTATCAGCAGGGGGCCGATGGCTACACCTTC. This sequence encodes CASSYQQGADGYTF.

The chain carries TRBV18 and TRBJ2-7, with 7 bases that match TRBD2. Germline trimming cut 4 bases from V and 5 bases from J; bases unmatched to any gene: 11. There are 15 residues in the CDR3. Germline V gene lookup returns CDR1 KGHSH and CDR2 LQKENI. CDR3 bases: TGTGCCAGCTCACTTCGCAGGCGGGGGTCCGACGAGCAGTACTTC. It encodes CASSLRRRGSDEQYF.

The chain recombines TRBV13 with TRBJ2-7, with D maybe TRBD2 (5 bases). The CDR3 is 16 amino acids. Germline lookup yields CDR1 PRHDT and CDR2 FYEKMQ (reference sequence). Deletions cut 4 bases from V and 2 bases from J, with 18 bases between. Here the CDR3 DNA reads TGTGCCAGCAGCTCTAGCCCTATCGGACCCGCCTACGAGCAGTACTTC. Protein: CASSSSPIGPAYEQYF.

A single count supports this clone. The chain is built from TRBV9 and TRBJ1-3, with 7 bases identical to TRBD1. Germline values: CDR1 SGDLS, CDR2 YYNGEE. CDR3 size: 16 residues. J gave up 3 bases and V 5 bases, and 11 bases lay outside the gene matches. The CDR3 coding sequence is TGTGCCAGCAGTCCCCCGGGGACAGTGCTTGGAAACACCATATATTTT. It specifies CASSPPGTVLGNTIYF.

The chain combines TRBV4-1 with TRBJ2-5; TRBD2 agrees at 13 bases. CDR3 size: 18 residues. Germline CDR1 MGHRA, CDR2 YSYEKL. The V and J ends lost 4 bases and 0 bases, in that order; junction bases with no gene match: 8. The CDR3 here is CASSLSGTSGAYQETQYF. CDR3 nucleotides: TGCGCCAGCAGCCTTTCCGGGACTAGCGGGGCGTACCAAGAGACCCAGTACTTC.

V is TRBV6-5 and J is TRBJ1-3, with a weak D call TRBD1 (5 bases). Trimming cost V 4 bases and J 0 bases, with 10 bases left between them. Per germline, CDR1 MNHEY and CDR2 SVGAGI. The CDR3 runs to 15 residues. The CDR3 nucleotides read TGTGCCAGCAGTTCCCGACAGAACTCTGGAAACACCATATATTTT. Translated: CASSSRQNSGNTIYF.

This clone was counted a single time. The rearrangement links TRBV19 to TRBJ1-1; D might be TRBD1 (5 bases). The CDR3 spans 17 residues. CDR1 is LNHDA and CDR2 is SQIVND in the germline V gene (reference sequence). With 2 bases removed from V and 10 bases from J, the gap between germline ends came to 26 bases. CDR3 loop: CASSIRRGDGDRGGAFF. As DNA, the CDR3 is TGTGCCAGTAGTATAAGGCGGGGGGATGGGGATCGGGGCGGAGCTTTCTTT.

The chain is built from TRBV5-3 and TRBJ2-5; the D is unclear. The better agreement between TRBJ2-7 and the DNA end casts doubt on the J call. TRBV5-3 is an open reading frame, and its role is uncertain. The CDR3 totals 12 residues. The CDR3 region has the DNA TGTGCCAGAAGCCAATACCCCTACGAGCAGTACTTC. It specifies CARSQYPYEQYF.

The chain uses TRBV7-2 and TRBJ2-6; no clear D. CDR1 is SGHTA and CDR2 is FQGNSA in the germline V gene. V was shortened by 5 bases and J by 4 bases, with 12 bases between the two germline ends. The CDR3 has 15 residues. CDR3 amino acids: CASSPVTWGANVLTF. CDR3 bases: TGTGCCAGCAGCCCCGTTACTTGGGGGGCCAACGTCCTGACTTTC.

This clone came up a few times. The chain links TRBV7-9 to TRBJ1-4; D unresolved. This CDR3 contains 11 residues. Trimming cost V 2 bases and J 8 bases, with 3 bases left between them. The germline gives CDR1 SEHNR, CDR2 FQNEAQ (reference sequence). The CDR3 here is CASSLLEKLFF. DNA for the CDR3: TGTGCCAGCAGCTTACTAGAAAAACTGTTTTTT.

DNA for the CDR3: TGTGCCAGTAGTAACCGGGACAGCGTCAATCAGCCCCAGCATTTT. Translation gives CASSNRDSVNQPQHF. This chain links TRBV19 with TRBJ1-5, with TRBD1 matching over 7 bases. The CDR3 consists of 15 residues. Unmatched junction bases numbered 6, after V lost 4 bases and J lost 3 bases. Germline assignment: CDR1 LNHDA and CDR2 SQIVND (reference sequence).

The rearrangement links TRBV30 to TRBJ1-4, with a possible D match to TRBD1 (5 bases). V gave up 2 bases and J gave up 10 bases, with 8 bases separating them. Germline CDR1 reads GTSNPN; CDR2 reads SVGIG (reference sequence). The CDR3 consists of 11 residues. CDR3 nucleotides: TGTGCCTGGAGTATCGGGGGAAAACTGTTTTTT. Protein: CAWSIGGKLFF.

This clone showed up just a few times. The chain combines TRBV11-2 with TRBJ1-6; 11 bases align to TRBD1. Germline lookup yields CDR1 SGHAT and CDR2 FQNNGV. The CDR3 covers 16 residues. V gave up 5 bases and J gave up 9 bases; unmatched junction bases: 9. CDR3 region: CASSEDGTGGGSPLHF. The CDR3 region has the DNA TGTGCCAGCAGCGAGGATGGGACAGGGGGTGGTTCACCCCTCCACTTT.

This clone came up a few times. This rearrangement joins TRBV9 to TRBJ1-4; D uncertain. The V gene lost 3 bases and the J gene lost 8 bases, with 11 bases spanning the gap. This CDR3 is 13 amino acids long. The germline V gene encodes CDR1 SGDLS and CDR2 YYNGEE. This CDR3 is CASSALGEEKLFF. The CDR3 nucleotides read TGTGCCAGCAGCGCTCTCGGGGAGGAAAAACTGTTTTTT.

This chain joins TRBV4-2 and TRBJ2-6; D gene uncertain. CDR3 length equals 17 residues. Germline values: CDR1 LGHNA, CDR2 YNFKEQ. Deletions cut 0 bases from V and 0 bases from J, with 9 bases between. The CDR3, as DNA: TGTGCCAGCAGCCAAGACCCAGGCCTCTCTGGGGCCAACGTCCTGACTTTC. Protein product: CASSQDPGLSGANVLTF.

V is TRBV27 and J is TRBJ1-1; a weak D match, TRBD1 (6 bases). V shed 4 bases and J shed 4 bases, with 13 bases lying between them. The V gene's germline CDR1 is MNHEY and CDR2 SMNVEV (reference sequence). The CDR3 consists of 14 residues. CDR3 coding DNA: TGTGCCAGCAGTTCCCAGGGGCCGACCACTGAAGCTTTCTTT. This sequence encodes CASSSQGPTTEAFF.

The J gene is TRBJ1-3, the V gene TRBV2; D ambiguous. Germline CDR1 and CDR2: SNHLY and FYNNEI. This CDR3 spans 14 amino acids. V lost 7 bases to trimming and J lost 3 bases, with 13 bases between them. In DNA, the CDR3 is TGTGCCAGCACCCTGGAGGAGGGTGGAAACACCATATATTTT. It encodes CASTLEEGGNTIYF.

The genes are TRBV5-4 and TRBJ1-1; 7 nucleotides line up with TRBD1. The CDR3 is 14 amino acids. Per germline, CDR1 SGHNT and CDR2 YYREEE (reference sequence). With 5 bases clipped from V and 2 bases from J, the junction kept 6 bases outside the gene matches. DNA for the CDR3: TGTGCCAGCAGTTCTTGGACAGGAAACACTGAAGCTTTCTTT. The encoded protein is CASSSWTGNTEAFF.

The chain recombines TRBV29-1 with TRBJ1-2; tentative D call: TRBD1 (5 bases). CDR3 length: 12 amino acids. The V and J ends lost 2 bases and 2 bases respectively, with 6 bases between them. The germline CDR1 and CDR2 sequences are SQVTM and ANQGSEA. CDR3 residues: CSVERGNYGYTF. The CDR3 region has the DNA TGCAGCGTTGAAAGGGGAAACTATGGCTACACCTTC. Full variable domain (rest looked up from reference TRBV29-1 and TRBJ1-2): SAVISQKPSRDICQRGTSLTIQCQVDSQVTMMFWYRQQPGQSLTLIATANQGSEATYESGFVIDKFPISRPNLTFSTLTVSNMSPEDSSIYLCSVERGNYGYTFGSGTRLTVV.

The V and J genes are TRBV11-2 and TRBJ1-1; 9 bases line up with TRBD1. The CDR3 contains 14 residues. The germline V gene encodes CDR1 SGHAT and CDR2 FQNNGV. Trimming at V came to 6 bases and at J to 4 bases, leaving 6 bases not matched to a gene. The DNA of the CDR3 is TGTGCCAGCAGTTGGGACAGGGTAGGCACTGAAGCTTTCTTT. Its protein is CASSWDRVGTEAFF.

Here the CDR3 reads CASIPLGAKNIQYF. The CDR3 DNA reads as TGTGCCAGCATCCCACTCGGAGCCAAAAACATTCAGTACTTC. This rearrangement joins TRBV7-9 to TRBJ2-4; D unresolved. Germline CDR1 SEHNR, CDR2 FQNEAQ (reference sequence). The CDR3 consists of 14 residues. Trimming took off 7 bases at V and 0 bases at J, with 10 bases between the two ends.

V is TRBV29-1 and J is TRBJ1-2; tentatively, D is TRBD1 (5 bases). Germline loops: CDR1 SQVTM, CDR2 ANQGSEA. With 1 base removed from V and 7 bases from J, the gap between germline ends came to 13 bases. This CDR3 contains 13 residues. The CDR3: CSVEGFQGSGYTF. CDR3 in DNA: TGCAGCGTTGAAGGGTTTCAGGGAAGTGGCTACACCTTC.

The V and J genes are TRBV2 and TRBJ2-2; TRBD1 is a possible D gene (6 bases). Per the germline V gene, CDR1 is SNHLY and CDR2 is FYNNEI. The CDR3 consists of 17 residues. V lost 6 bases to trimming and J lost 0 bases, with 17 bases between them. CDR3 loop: CASRARTEPANTGELFF. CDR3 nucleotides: TGTGCCAGCAGAGCCCGGACAGAACCCGCGAACACCGGGGAGCTGTTTTTT.

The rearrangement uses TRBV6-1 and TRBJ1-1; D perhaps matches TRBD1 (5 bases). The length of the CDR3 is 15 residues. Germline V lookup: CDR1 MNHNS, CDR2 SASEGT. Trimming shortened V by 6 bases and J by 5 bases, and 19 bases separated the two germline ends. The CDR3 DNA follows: TGTGCCAGCAGCCCGGGTGGGGCCGGGGGGACTGAAGCTTTCTTT. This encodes CASSPGGAGGTEAFF.

The CDR3 region has the DNA TGTGCCAGCAGCGGGACAGGGGGCATAGCTGGAAACACCATATATTTT. It encodes CASSGTGGIAGNTIYF. The chain couples TRBV9 to TRBJ1-3; 11 nucleotides line up with TRBD1. The CDR3 totals 16 residues. Germline V gene lookup returns CDR1 SGDLS and CDR2 YYNGEE. With V trimmed by 3 bases and J by 2 bases, 4 bases remained unmatched.

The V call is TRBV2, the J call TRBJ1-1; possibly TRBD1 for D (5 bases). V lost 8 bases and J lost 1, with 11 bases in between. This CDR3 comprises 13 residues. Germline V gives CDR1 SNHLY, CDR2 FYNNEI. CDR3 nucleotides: TGTGCCAGCTCCAGAACAGGGAACACTGAAGCTTTCTTT. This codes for CASSRTGNTEAFF.